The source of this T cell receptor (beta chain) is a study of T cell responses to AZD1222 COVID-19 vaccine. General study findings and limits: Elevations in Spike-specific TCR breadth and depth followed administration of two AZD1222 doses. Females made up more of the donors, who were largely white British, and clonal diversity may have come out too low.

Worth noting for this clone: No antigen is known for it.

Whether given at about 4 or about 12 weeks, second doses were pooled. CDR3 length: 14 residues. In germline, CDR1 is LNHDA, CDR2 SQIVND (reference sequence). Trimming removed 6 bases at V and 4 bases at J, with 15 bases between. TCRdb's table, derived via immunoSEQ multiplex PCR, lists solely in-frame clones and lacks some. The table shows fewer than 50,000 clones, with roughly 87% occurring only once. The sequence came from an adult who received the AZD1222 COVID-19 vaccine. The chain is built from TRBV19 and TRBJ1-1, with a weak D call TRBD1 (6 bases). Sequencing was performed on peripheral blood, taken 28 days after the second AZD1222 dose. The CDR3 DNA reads TGTGCCAGTAGCACTACTCCAGGGGTCACTGAAGCTTTCTTT. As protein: CASSTTPGVTEAFF.